The sample holds many counts of the clone carrying this TCR beta chain. Its antigen is not known. This entry belongs to a study of neurological immune-mediated disorders. As for time point: technical triplicate 2. Use was made of approximately 1 million CD4+ or CD8+ T cells in sorted libraries. Synthesis of cDNA was carried out by template-switch 5'RACE. The reaction used 10-nucleotide random UMIs. MiXCR was run by TCRdb on the 5' RACE reads, yielding one entry per CDR3 protein. The data contain approximately 28,000 distinct CDR3 sequences, roughly 13% of them singletons. CDR3 length equals 13 residues. Deletions cut 10 bases from V and 2 bases from J, with 15 bases between. Germline assignment: CDR1 ENHRY and CDR2 SYGVKD. General study findings and limits: HTLV-1-associated myelopathy had the most TCR clonal expansion, and multiple sclerosis had the least, less than healthy controls. Private repertoires in all groups were suggested by the finding that expanded clones across subjects shared no CDR3 amino acid sequences.

The origin of this receptor is a female donor with HTLV-1-associated myelopathy (HAM/TSP). Sequenced material: CD4+ T cells from blood. The chain joins TRBV10-3 to TRBJ2-7; no reliable D call. CDR3 in DNA: TGTGCCACCAAGAATTCCCGCCCCTACGAGCAGTACTTC. This translates into CATKNSRPYEQYF.